One T cell receptor beta chain is described in this entry. The sample originates from a study of blood T cell repertoires in COVID-19. As for the study in general: The United States, Italy and Spain were the sources of the acute and convalescent COVID-19 samples. PBMCs, B-cell-depleted T cells, or T cells were the source of the cDNA or gDNA that made up the material.

Method: immunoSEQ multiplex PCR; TCRdb's copy keeps in-frame clones and lacks some. The profile covers 150,000 or so clones, with around 80% appearing a single time and around 20% taken by the ten largest. The ends were cut back, 4 bases at V and 0 bases at J, with 11 bases in the middle. This CDR3 comprises 16 residues. Germline V gene data show CDR1 as SGHRS and CDR2 as YFSETQ. The sequenced sample consisted of peripheral blood. The chain has TRBV5-1 and TRBJ2-6, with unresolved D. This receptor was taken from a woman of 80 years or more with acute or convalescent COVID-19. The CDR3 DNA follows: TGCGCCAGCAGCCAAGCACAGAACTCTGGGGCCAACGTCCTGACTTTC. The encoded protein is CASSQAQNSGANVLTF.